Listed below are T cell receptor beta chains from one sample, sequenced in a study of technical replicates of blood from a handful of donors. Sequencing was performed with immunoSEQ multiplex PCR; in TCRdb, only in-frame clones are kept and a portion is missing. The sample has some 60,000 clones; roughly 89% are singletons. Sequenced material: PBMCs. Receptors originate from a human donor in good health. Some clones in this sample may be carry-over from other donors' samples. Each CDR3 is given with its conserved first and last residue. Fields, in order: clone size, CDR3 length, V gene, D gene, J gene, CDR3 protein, CDR3 DNA. The D gene is left open where the match is weak. Only part of the rows carry a size: once, few, many, or a class if the clone is expanded.

>.|16|TRBV5-5|TRBD1|TRBJ2-2
CASSLGQGSNTGELFF
TGTGCCAGCAGCTTGGGACAGGGGTCGAACACCGGGGAGCTGTTTTTT
>.|15|TRBV7-7|.|TRBJ1-3
CASSLAFGDGNTIYF
TGTGCCAGCAGCTTAGCGTTCGGGGATGGAAACACCATATATTTT
>.|15|TRBV5-4|.|TRBJ2-1
CASSHPRGIYNEQFF
TGTGCCAGCAGCCACCCGAGGGGGATCTACAATGAGCAGTTCTTC
>.|15|TRBV11-2|.|TRBJ2-1
CASSLRTEAYNEQFF
TGTGCCAGCAGCTTACGGACAGAGGCCTACAATGAGCAGTTCTTC
>.|13|TRBV6-1|TRBD1|TRBJ1-2
CASTGANNYGYTF
TGTGCCAGTACAGGGGCCAATAACTATGGCTACACCTTC
>.|14|TRBV9|.|TRBJ1-2
CASSAYGTNYGYTF
TGTGCCAGCAGCGCGTACGGGACTAACTATGGCTACACCTTC
>.|14|TRBV6-1|.|TRBJ1-4
CASSERRIGEKLFF
TGTGCCAGCAGTGAGAGGCGGATAGGTGAAAAACTGTTTTTT
>.|13|TRBV7-8|TRBD2|TRBJ2-5
CASSPRLAETQYF
TGTGCCAGCAGCCCCCGACTAGCCGAGACCCAGTACTTC
>.|14|TRBV27|.|TRBJ2-1
CASSLRGLLNEQFF
TGTGCCAGCAGTCTACGAGGACTTCTCAATGAGCAGTTCTTC
>.|15|TRBV10-3|TRBD1|TRBJ1-1
CAISKSTGADTEAFF
TGTGCCATCAGTAAATCGACAGGGGCAGACACTGAAGCTTTCTTT
>.|14|TRBV29-1|.|TRBJ1-4
CSVEGQRDNEKLFF
TGCAGCGTTGAAGGGCAGCGGGATAATGAAAAACTGTTTTTT
>once|13|TRBV25-1|TRBD2|TRBJ2-3
CASSDGEGDTQYF
TGTGCCAGCAGTGATGGGGAGGGAGATACGCAGTATTTT
>.|15|TRBV15|.|TRBJ1-4
CATSRDHGDINNLRF
TGTGCCACCAGCAGAGATCACGGGGACATCAATAATTTGAGGTTC
>.|16|TRBV4-3|TRBD2|TRBJ2-1
CASSPATSGSHSEQFF
TGCGCCAGCAGCCCGGCGACTAGCGGGAGTCATTCTGAGCAGTTCTTC
>.|15|TRBV10-2|TRBD2|TRBJ2-1
CASSSGTSGSNEQFF
TGCGCCAGCAGCAGCGGGACTAGCGGGAGCAATGAGCAGTTCTTC
>.|15|TRBV7-9|TRBD2|TRBJ2-1
CASSQTSGPYNEQFF
TGTGCCAGCAGCCAGACTAGCGGTCCTTACAATGAGCAGTTCTTC
>.|15|TRBV6-5|.|TRBJ1-1
CASSQLDSLNTEAFF
TGTGCCAGCAGTCAACTTGACAGCCTGAACACTGAAGCTTTCTTT
>.|12|TRBV6-6|.|TRBJ1-1
CATRTTNTEAFF
TGTGCCACCCGAACAACAAACACTGAAGCTTTCTTT
>.|17|TRBV4-2|.|TRBJ1-1
CASSQVGGFGGDTEAFF
TGTGCCAGCAGCCAAGTGGGTGGATTTGGGGGGGACACTGAAGCTTTCTTT
>.|13|TRBV9|TRBD2|TRBJ2-2
CASGRVNTGELFF
TGTGCCAGCGGGAGGGTGAACACCGGGGAGCTGTTTTTT
>.|15|TRBV7-9|.|TRBJ1-2
CASSSDPGDPYGYTF
TGTGCCAGCAGCTCAGACCCAGGCGATCCCTATGGCTACACCTTC
>.|14|TRBV9|.|TRBJ2-7
CASSPRDSNYEQYF
TGTGCCAGCAGCCCCCGCGACAGTAACTACGAGCAGTACTTC
>few|16|TRBV19|TRBD1|TRBJ1-1
CASSADRGMRNTEAFF
TGTGCCAGTAGTGCGGACAGGGGGATGAGGAACACTGAAGCTTTCTTT
>.|15|TRBV19|.|TRBJ1-1
CASSRNLQGNTEAFF
TGTGCCAGTAGTCGGAACTTACAGGGGAACACTGAAGCTTTCTTT
>.|12|TRBV5-1|.|TRBJ2-3
CASSEPGGTQYF
TGCGCCAGCAGCGAGCCCGGGGGTACGCAGTATTTT
>.|14|TRBV5-1|.|TRBJ1-3
CASSLGTDVNTIYF
TGCGCCAGCAGCTTGGGCACAGACGTAAACACCATATATTTT
>.|12|TRBV4-3|.|TRBJ2-1
CASSQGPAEQFF
TGCGCCAGCAGCCAAGGCCCAGCGGAGCAGTTCTTC
>.|15|TRBV30|.|TRBJ1-2
CAWNRGSKQRYGYTF
TGTGCCTGGAATCGAGGAAGTAAGCAGCGCTATGGCTACACCTTC
>.|15|TRBV5-1|TRBD2|TRBJ2-7
CASSPVGGFSYEQYF
TGCGCCAGCAGCCCGGTGGGGGGGTTTAGCTACGAGCAGTACTTC
>once|14|TRBV27|TRBD2|TRBJ2-7
CASGLSGSLNEQYF
TGTGCCAGCGGTCTCAGCGGGAGCTTAAACGAGCAGTACTTC
>few|15|TRBV6-1|TRBD1|TRBJ1-2
CASSAEGGRAHGYTF
TGTGCCAGCAGTGCTGAAGGGGGCAGGGCACATGGCTACACCTTC
>.|15|TRBV5-4|TRBD2|TRBJ2-1
CASSLSGGSYNEQFF
TGTGCCAGCAGCTTGAGCGGGGGAAGCTACAATGAGCAGTTCTTC
>.|15|TRBV10-3|.|TRBJ2-3
CAISEGQGSPDTQYF
TGTGCCATCAGTGAAGGTCAGGGCTCCCCAGATACGCAGTATTTT
>.|14|TRBV14|TRBD1|TRBJ1-2
CASSQIQGVYGYTF
TGTGCCAGCAGCCAGATACAGGGGGTTTATGGCTACACCTTC
>.|14|TRBV7-2|.|TRBJ2-3
CASSLLSSTDTQYF
TGTGCCAGCAGCCTACTTTCTAGCACAGATACGCAGTATTTT
>.|16|TRBV30|.|TRBJ2-3
CAWTQGVRIFPDTQYF
TGTGCCTGGACCCAAGGGGTACGGATCTTCCCAGATACGCAGTATTTT
>.|15|TRBV18|.|TRBJ1-5
CASSPTDRSNQPQHF
TGTGCCAGCTCACCTACTGACAGGAGCAATCAGCCCCAGCATTTT
>.|13|TRBV6-1|.|TRBJ1-2
CASREERYYGYTF
TGTGCCAGCAGGGAGGAACGATACTATGGCTACACCTTC
>.|14|TRBV7-9|TRBD1|TRBJ1-5
CASSSPRQGGPQHF
TGTGCCAGCAGCTCCCCCCGACAGGGCGGGCCCCAGCATTTT
>.|12|TRBV6-5|.|TRBJ2-5
CASRNAGETQYF
TGTGCCAGCAGGAACGCCGGTGAGACCCAGTACTTC
>.|12|TRBV10-3|.|TRBJ1-1
CAIGLENTEAFF
TGTGCCATAGGACTCGAGAACACTGAAGCTTTCTTT
>once|15|TRBV5-6|.|TRBJ1-1
CASSYVWGRGTEAFF
TGTGCCAGCAGCTACGTCTGGGGCAGGGGTACTGAAGCTTTCTTT
>.|15|TRBV25-1|TRBD1|TRBJ1-1
CASRDRRGRDTEAFF
TGTGCCAGCAGAGACCGCAGGGGGCGAGACACTGAAGCTTTCTTT
>.|14|TRBV5-4|.|TRBJ1-2
CASSPPGQPYGYTF
TGTGCCAGCAGCCCACCGGGACAACCTTATGGCTACACCTTC
>many|15|TRBV27|.|TRBJ2-1
CASSREGEPYNEQFF
TGTGCCAGCAGTAGAGAAGGGGAACCCTACAATGAGCAGTTCTTC
>once|19|TRBV4-3|.|TRBJ1-3
CASSQDRTGGMISGNTIYF
TGCGCCAGCAGCCAAGATCGTACAGGCGGCATGATCTCTGGAAACACCATATATTTT
>.|17|TRBV4-1|TRBD2|TRBJ2-7
CASSPQNLLAGGHEQYF
TGCGCCAGCAGCCCGCAAAACTTACTAGCGGGAGGGCACGAGCAGTACTTC
>.|13|TRBV2|TRBD1|TRBJ2-6
CARTGTGANVLTF
TGTGCCAGGACAGGGACTGGGGCCAACGTCCTGACTTTC
>.|15|TRBV4-1|TRBD2|TRBJ2-4
CASSQTGTSGGKEYF
TGCGCCAGCAGCCAAACAGGGACTAGCGGGGGGAAGGAGTACTTC
>.|15|TRBV7-2|TRBD2|TRBJ2-5
CASSKLAGFQETQYF
TGTGCCAGCAGCAAACTAGCGGGATTCCAAGAGACCCAGTACTTC
>.|18|TRBV21-1|.|TRBJ2-1
CASSKVGLAELSYNEQFF
TGTGCCAGCAGCAAAGTTGGACTAGCGGAACTCTCCTACAATGAGCAGTTCTTC
>.|17|TRBV7-2|TRBD2|TRBJ2-3
CASSPPGAGGRTDTQYF
TGTGCCAGCAGCCCACCCGGAGCGGGGGGGCGCACAGATACGCAGTATTTT
>.|14|TRBV18|.|TRBJ1-6
CASSHNSRDSPLHF
TGTGCCAGCTCACATAACTCACGCGATTCACCCCTCCACTTT